The 14 T cell receptor beta chains below come from one sample, sequenced in a study of T cell changes during pregnancy in multiple sclerosis. Data came from immunoSEQ multiplex PCR; TCRdb stores just in-frame clones and leaves some out. The sample lists 35,000 to 40,000 clones, 90% occurring once. The sequenced sample was peripheral blood, obtained in the third trimester of pregnancy. The receptors derive from a female donor in good health, enrolled as a control in a pregnancy study.

This rearrangement joins TRBV4-2 to TRBJ2-7; D gene unclear. The V gene's germline CDR1 is LGHNA and CDR2 YNFKEQ. V dropped 0 bases and J dropped 2 bases, with 11 bases sitting between them. This CDR3 spans 15 amino acids. The CDR3 DNA reads TGTGCCAGCAGCCAAGAGGTAACAGAAGCCTACGAGCAGTACTTC. Translated: CASSQEVTEAYEQYF.

Only one count was recorded for this clone. The chain combines TRBV28 with TRBJ1-1; 12 bases are shared with TRBD1. CDR3 length: 14 amino acids. Germline-derived CDR1 and CDR2 are MDHEN and SYDVKM. V shed 3 bases, J shed 7 bases, and the junction held 3 bases outside the gene matches. CDR3 sequence reads: CASSFGTGGVEAFF. The CDR3 DNA reads TGTGCCAGCAGTTTTGGGACAGGGGGCGTTGAAGCTTTCTTT. The full variable domain, rest sourced from reference TRBV28 and TRBJ1-1, is DVKVTQSSRYLVKRTGEKVFLECVQDMDHENMFWYRQDPGLGLRLIYFSYDVKMKEKGDIPEGYSVSREKKERFSLILESASTNQTSMYLCASSFGTGGVEAFFGQGTRLTVV.

The genes are TRBV18 and TRBJ2-1, with 13 positions matching TRBD2. The CDR3 has 17 amino acids. V dropped 1 base and J dropped 8; count of bases not matched to a gene: 8. The germline CDR1 and CDR2 sequences are KGHSH and LQKENI. The CDR3 DNA reads TGTGCCAGCTCACCACGGACTAGCGGGGGAACTTATCATGAGCAGTTCTTC. Translating gives CASSPRTSGGTYHEQFF.

The DNA for the CDR3 is TGTGCCAGCAGCACTGCAGGGGTTCAGCCCCAGCATTTT. This sequence encodes CASSTAGVQPQHF. This chain joins TRBV5-6 and TRBJ1-5, with a weak D call TRBD1 (6 bases). The CDR3 consists of 13 residues. The V gene's germline CDR1 is SGHDT and CDR2 YYEEEE. Trimming pared 4 bases from V and 6 bases from J, leaving 11 bases between.

V gene TRBV6-5 combines with J gene TRBJ1-2; tentative D call: TRBD1 (5 bases). Trimming stripped 0 bases from V and 7 bases from J, with 12 bases between. CDR3 size: 14 residues. CDR1 MNHEY and CDR2 SVGAGI come from the germline V gene. The CDR3 sequence: CASSYSGGGIGYTF. DNA of the CDR3: TGTGCCAGCAGTTACTCGGGGGGAGGCATTGGCTACACCTTC.

V usage is TRBV14 and J usage is TRBJ1-6; D uncertain. CDR3 size: 15 residues. The germline gives CDR1 SGHDN, CDR2 FVKESK. V was cut by 3 bases and J by 3 bases, with 9 bases left in between. The CDR3 reads CASSQAVSYNSPLHF. The CDR3 coding sequence is TGTGCCAGCAGCCAGGCGGTCAGCTATAATTCACCCCTCCACTTT.

The chain joins TRBV5-6 to TRBJ2-5; D is unresolved. CDR3 length: 13 residues. The V gene's germline CDR1 is SGHDT and CDR2 YYEEEE. The ends were cut back, 1 base at V and 2 bases at J, with 6 bases in the middle. The CDR3 region is CASSLIYQETQYF. CDR3 in DNA: TGTGCCAGCAGCTTGATATATCAAGAGACCCAGTACTTC.

The V and J genes are TRBV28 and TRBJ1-2; 8 bases are a match to TRBD1. CDR1 and CDR2 from the germline V gene are MDHEN and SYDVKM. The V segment lost 8 bases and the J segment 3 bases; nucleotides outside the gene matches: 11. CDR3 length: 15 residues. CDR3 residues: CASSPLTGDYYGYTF. The CDR3 nucleotides read TGTGCCAGCTCCCCTTTGACAGGGGATTACTATGGCTACACCTTC.

The chain joins TRBV13 to TRBJ1-3, with unresolved D. The CDR3 is made up of 15 amino acids. The V end was cut by 2 bases, the J end by 2 bases, with 10 bases between. Per germline, CDR1 PRHDT and CDR2 FYEKMQ (reference sequence). Here the CDR3 DNA reads TGTGCCAGCAGCTTAAAGGCGGGAACTGGAAACACCATATATTTT. Protein: CASSLKAGTGNTIYF.

V usage is TRBV11-3 and J usage is TRBJ2-2; D call uncertain. This CDR3 has 17 amino acids. Between the trimmed V and J ends, which lost 2 bases and 0 bases, there was a span of 13 bases. CDR1 is SGHNT and CDR2 is YENEEA in the germline V gene. The CDR3: CASSLSRRSANTGELFF. In DNA, the CDR3 is TGTGCCAGCAGCTTATCCCGGCGGAGCGCGAACACCGGGGAGCTGTTTTTT.

This chain links TRBV9 with TRBJ2-7, with 8 bases that match TRBD2. This CDR3 has 15 amino acids. Germline CDR1 reads SGDLS; CDR2 reads YYNGEE. V gave up 7 bases and J gave up 0 bases; unmatched junction bases: 9. The CDR3 bases are TGTGCCAGCGCGGTCGGCGGGGGGAGCTCCTACGAGCAGTACTTC. It yields the protein CASAVGGGSSYEQYF.

This clone turned up a few times. The chain carries TRBV23-1 and TRBJ1-2; 11 bases fit TRBD1. TRBV23-1 is classed as an ORF, of uncertain function. The CDR3 has 14 amino acids. The trim removed 6 bases at V and 7 bases at J, leaving 7 bases unmatched. The DNA of the CDR3 is TGCGCCAGCAGGGGGACAGGGGGATTGAGTGGCTACACCTTC. Protein: CASRGTGGLSGYTF.

The chain carries TRBV19 and TRBJ1-1, with D tentatively TRBD1 (5 bases). The V end was cut by 5 bases, the J end by 1 base, with 17 bases between. Germline CDR1 LNHDA, CDR2 SQIVND (reference sequence). The CDR3 loop spans 16 amino acids. The CDR3 region has the DNA TGTGCCAGTAGTGAAGCAGGGCAACCCACGAACACTGAAGCTTTCTTT. Translation gives CASSEAGQPTNTEAFF. Supplemented by reference TRBV19 and TRBJ1-1, the full variable domain reads DGGITQSPKYLFRKEGQNVTLSCEQNLNHDAMYWYRQDPGQGLRLIYYSQIVNDFQKGDIAEGYSVSREKKESFPLTVTSAQKNPTAFYLCASSEAGQPTNTEAFFGQGTRLTVV.

This chain links TRBV30 with TRBJ1-6; 10 positions match TRBD1. Germline CDR1 and CDR2: GTSNPN and SVGIG (reference sequence). The CDR3 spans 15 residues. J was trimmed by 10 bases and V by 3 bases; bases with no gene match: 9. Written as DNA, the CDR3 is TGTGCCTGGAGGGGGGAGGGACAGGGGATCTCACCCCTCCACTTT. Its translation: CAWRGEGQGISPLHF. Variable domain in full (rest from reference TRBV30 and TRBJ1-6): SQTIHQWPATLVQPVGSPLSLECTVEGTSNPNLYWYRQAAGRGLQLLFYSVGIGQISSEVPQNLSASRPQDRQFILSSKKLLLSDSGFYLCAWRGEGQGISPLHFGNGTRLTVT.